This T cell receptor (beta chain) was found in a study of blood T cell repertoires in COVID-19. For the study at large: T cells, B-cell-depleted T cells, or PBMCs supplied cDNA or gDNA.

Per the original data handling: Amplifying reference gene primers gave estimates of nucleated cell counts. The method was immunoSEQ multiplex PCR; TCRdb's version includes in-frame clones alone and lacks a portion of them. D and trimming were read from the DNA, whereas the V and J calls and clone size are those reported in that table. Among about 440,000 clones listed, about 91% were seen once. Seattle patient enrollment occurred during active infection, with longitudinal follow-up thereafter. This CDR3 has 15 residues. V lost 6 bases and J 5 bases, leaving 18 bases between the germline ends. Germline CDR1 and CDR2: MDHEN and SYDVKM.

This chain connects TRBV28 to TRBJ2-3, with D possibly TRBD1 on 6 matching bases. This TCR was sampled from a woman between 45 and 60 years old with COVID-19, enrolled during active disease. The sample consisted of peripheral blood. The CDR3 region is CASRTATGYGDTQYF. The CDR3 DNA follows: TGTGCCAGCAGAACCGCAACAGGGTATGGAGATACGCAGTATTTT.